The 11 T cell receptor beta chains in this list originate from one sample, sequenced in a study of T cell repertoires in cytomegalovirus infection. TCRdb reprocessed the reads with MiXCR, giving one entry per CDR3 protein. The data hold under 850,000 distinct CDR3 sequences, with about 33% observed a single time. These receptors' antigens are unknown. The material sequenced was cultured PBMCs, taken from culture after CMV antigen stimulation. Receptors originate from a human donor in good health (CMV status not recorded). Some clones in this sample may be carry-over from other donors' samples.

This clonotype showed up just a few times. CDR3 in amino acids: CASTGTRFDEQFF. The CDR3 DNA reads TGTGCCAGCACCGGAACGAGGTTCGATGAGCAGTTCTTC. The genes are TRBV6-1 and TRBJ2-1, with no clear D. CDR1 is MNHNS and CDR2 is SASEGT in the germline V gene. The germline V and J ends were trimmed by 7 bases and 8 bases, with 15 bases remaining between them. The CDR3 extends over 13 amino acids.

This clonotype was seen ten or more times. The gene calls are TRBV6-2 or TRBV6-3 and TRBJ2-7; possibly TRBD1 for D (6 bases). V gave up 0 bases and J gave up 3 bases, with 9 bases separating them. CDR3 length: 14 amino acids. The germline V gene encodes CDR1 MNHEY and CDR2 SVGEGT. CDR3 coding DNA: TGTGCCAGCAGTTACTCGGGGGCTGTCTACGAGCAGTACTTC. Its protein is CASSYSGAVYEQYF.

The chain links TRBV19 to TRBJ1-6, with D unresolved. Germline V lookup: CDR1 LNHDA, CDR2 SQIVND (reference sequence). The CDR3 is 12 amino acids. The V and J ends lost 5 bases and 9 bases respectively, with 8 bases between them. The CDR3 is CASSDGGSPLHF. The CDR3 nucleotides are TGTGCCAGTAGTGACGGAGGTTCACCCCTCCACTTT.

As for this clonotype: A much bigger clone sits one base away, suggesting this may be a read error. The CDR3 is CATSRALYNEQFF. DNA for the CDR3: TGTGCCACCAGCAGAGCCCTATACAATGAGCAGTTCTTC. This chain joins TRBV15 and TRBJ2-1; no reliable D call. Germline V gives CDR1 LNHNV, CDR2 YYDKDF (reference sequence). V lost 1 base, J lost 4 bases, and 5 bases lay in between. The CDR3 extends over 13 amino acids.

The chain is built from TRBV20-1 and TRBJ1-1, with D perhaps matching TRBD1 (5 bases). V dropped 6 bases and J dropped 4 bases, with 24 bases sitting between them. Germline lookup yields CDR1 DFQATT and CDR2 SNEGSKA (reference sequence). The CDR3 sequence is 16 residues long. Here the CDR3 DNA reads TGCAGTGCCTCCTTTACTCGGGGCGGGAGAGTCACTGAAGCTTTCTTT. It is translated as CSASFTRGGRVTEAFF.

This clonotype was observed a handful of times. The CDR3 spells CSGKGAVIEAFF. CDR3 sequence (DNA): TGCAGCGGAAAAGGAGCCGTGATTGAAGCTTTCTTT. This chain links TRBV29-1 with TRBJ1-1; D not resolved. The CDR3 consists of 12 residues. The ends were cut back, 7 bases at V and 7 bases at J, with 16 bases in the middle. The germline V gene encodes CDR1 SQVTM and CDR2 ANQGSEA.

The chain combines TRBV12-5 with TRBJ1-2, with D tentatively TRBD1 (5 bases). CDR1 and CDR2 from the germline V gene are LGHNT and FRNRAP. This CDR3 contains 14 residues. V was cut by 5 bases and J by 8 bases, with 18 bases left in between. The CDR3 DNA sequence: TGTGCTAGTGGTCCGAGTGGGGGGTTGGGAGGCTACACCTTC. This translates into CASGPSGGLGGYTF.

This clonotype was counted many times. The chain has TRBV7-2 and TRBJ1-2; D ambiguous. Trimming removed 5 bases from V and 6 bases from J, with 16 bases in between. This CDR3 spans 14 amino acids. Germline CDR1 is SGHTA and CDR2 is FQGNSA. Written as DNA, the CDR3 is TGTGCCAGCAGCGCTAACGCGGGTATCGATGGCTACACCTTC. Residues: CASSANAGIDGYTF.

Points on this clonotype: A much larger clonotype is one base distant, so this may be a read error. This chain uses TRBV2 with TRBJ1-1, with 7 bases matching TRBD1. Germline V gene sequence: CDR1 SNHLY, CDR2 FYNNEI. This CDR3 region has 13 residues. V lost 2 bases and J lost 3; bases outside the gene matches: 0. The chain's CDR3 is CASSERGHTEAFF. The CDR3 DNA sequence: TGTGCCAGCAGTGAAAGGGGGCACACTGAAGCTTTCTTT.

Notes on this clonotype: This may be a read error: a much more frequent sequence differs by one nucleotide. The chain recombines TRBV7-2 with TRBJ1-2; TRBD1 is a possible D gene (6 bases). The CDR3 loop spans 13 amino acids. The ends were cut back, 5 bases at V and 8 bases at J, with 15 bases in the middle. Germline lookup yields CDR1 SGHTA and CDR2 FQGNSA. The CDR3: CASSLTPGVGYTF. For the CDR3, the DNA is TGTGCCAGCAGCCTTACCCCAGGGGTCGGCTACACCTTC.

This chain connects TRBV19 to TRBJ2-1; 7 positions agree with TRBD2. This CDR3 is 14 amino acids long. In germline, CDR1 is LNHDA, CDR2 SQIVND (reference sequence). The J segment lost 9 bases and the V segment lost 5 bases, leaving 10 bases of the junction unmatched. This CDR3 is CASSPVAGLVEQFF. The CDR3 DNA reads TGTGCCAGTAGTCCGGTAGCGGGTTTGGTTGAGCAGTTCTTC.